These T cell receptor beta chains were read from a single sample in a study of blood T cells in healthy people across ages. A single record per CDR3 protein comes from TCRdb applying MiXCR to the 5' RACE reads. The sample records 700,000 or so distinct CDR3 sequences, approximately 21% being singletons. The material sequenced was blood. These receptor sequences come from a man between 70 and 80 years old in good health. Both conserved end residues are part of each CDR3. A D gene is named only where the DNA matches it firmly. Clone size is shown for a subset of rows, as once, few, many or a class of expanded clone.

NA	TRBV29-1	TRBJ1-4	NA	CSVSVAALNEKLFF	TGCAGCGTTTCGGTTGCAGCACTTAATGAAAAACTGTTTTTT
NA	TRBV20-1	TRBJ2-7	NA	CSAPRVREAYEQYF	TGCAGTGCTCCGCGGGTCAGGGAGGCCTACGAGCAGTACTTC
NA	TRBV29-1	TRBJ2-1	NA	CSVPANPYNEQFF	TGCAGCGTTCCAGCGAACCCCTACAATGAGCAGTTCTTC
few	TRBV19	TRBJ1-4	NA	CASSTGFANEKLFF	TGTGCCAGTAGTACAGGGTTCGCTAATGAAAAACTGTTTTTT
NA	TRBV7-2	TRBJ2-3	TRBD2	CASSFTSGVGDTQYF	TGTGCCAGCAGCTTCACTAGCGGGGTGGGGGATACGCAGTATTTT
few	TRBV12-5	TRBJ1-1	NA	CASGLWEYTEAFF	TGTGCTAGTGGTTTGTGGGAGTACACTGAAGCTTTCTTT
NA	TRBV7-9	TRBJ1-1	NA	CASSPRQSAGNTEAFF	TGTGCCAGCAGCCCCAGGCAGTCGGCTGGGAACACTGAAGCTTTCTTT
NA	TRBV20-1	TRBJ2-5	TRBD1	CSARDLKGTGRGYQETQYF	TGCAGTGCTAGAGACCTTAAGGGGACAGGTAGAGGGTACCAAGAGACCCAGTACTTC
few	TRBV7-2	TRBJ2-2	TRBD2	CASSPQREYTGELFF	TGTGCCAGCAGCCCTCAGCGGGAGTACACCGGGGAGCTGTTTTTT
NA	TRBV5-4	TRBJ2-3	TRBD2	CASSQPLAGNTDTQYF	TGTGCCAGCAGCCAACCTCTAGCGGGTAACACAGATACGCAGTATTTT
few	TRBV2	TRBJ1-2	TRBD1	CASRLRQGASDGYTF	TGTGCCAGCAGACTAAGACAGGGGGCGAGCGATGGCTACACCTTC
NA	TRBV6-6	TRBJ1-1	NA	CASSGPLVTNTEAFF	TGTGCCAGCAGTGGACCTCTTGTAACGAACACTGAAGCTTTCTTT
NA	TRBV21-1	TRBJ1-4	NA	CASKANGTGGARREKLFF	TGTGCCAGCAAGGCAAACGGGACAGGGGGCGCGAGAAGGGAAAAACTGTTTTTT
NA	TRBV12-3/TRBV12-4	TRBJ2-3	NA	CATPGKTQYF	TGTGCCACCCCGGGGAAAACGCAGTATTTT
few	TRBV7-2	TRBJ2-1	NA	CASSLKWGVGNEQFF	TGTGCCAGCAGCTTAAAGTGGGGAGTTGGCAATGAGCAGTTCTTC
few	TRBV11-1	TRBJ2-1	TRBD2	CASSPSGITGDEQFF	TGTGCCAGCTCCCCTAGCGGTATAACGGGCGATGAGCAGTTCTTC
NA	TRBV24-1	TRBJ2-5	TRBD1	CATSEAGQGRETQYF	TGTGCCACCAGTGAGGCCGGACAGGGACGGGAGACCCAGTACTTC
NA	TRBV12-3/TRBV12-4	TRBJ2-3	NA	CASSLGIASTDTQYF	TGTGCCAGCAGTTTAGGCATAGCGAGCACAGATACGCAGTATTTT
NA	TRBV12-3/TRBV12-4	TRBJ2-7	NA	CASNTGSRGLSSYEQYF	TGTGCCAGCAACACAGGGTCGAGGGGTCTAAGCTCCTACGAGCAGTACTTC
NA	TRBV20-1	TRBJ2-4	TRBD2	CSAREASGWGDIQYF	TGCAGTGCTAGAGAAGCTAGCGGATGGGGAGACATTCAGTACTTC
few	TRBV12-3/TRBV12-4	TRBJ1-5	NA	CASSLGTPYSNQPQHF	TGTGCCAGCAGTTTAGGGACTCCTTATAGCAATCAGCCCCAGCATTTT
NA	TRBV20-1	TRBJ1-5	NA	CSARASPLGNQPQHF	TGCAGTGCTAGAGCTTCCCCTCTGGGCAATCAGCCCCAGCATTTT
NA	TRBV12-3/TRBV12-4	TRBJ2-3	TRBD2	CASSIGTSGNTQYF	TGTGCCAGCAGTATCGGGACTAGCGGAAATACGCAGTATTTT
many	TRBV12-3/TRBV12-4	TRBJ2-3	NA	CASSFKDTQYF	TGTGCCAGCAGTTTTAAAGATACGCAGTATTTT
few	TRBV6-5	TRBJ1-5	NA	CASSYSHNQPQHF	TGTGCCAGCAGTTACTCTCACAATCAGCCCCAGCATTTT
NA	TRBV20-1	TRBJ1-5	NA	CSALDGSSNQPQHF	TGCAGTGCCCTCGACGGAAGTAGCAATCAGCCCCAGCATTTT
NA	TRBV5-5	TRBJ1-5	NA	CASSFGTTDNQPQHF	TGTGCCAGCAGCTTCGGGACTACAGACAATCAGCCCCAGCATTTT
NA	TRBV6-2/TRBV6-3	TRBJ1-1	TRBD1	CASSLPGQATEAFF	TGTGCCAGCAGTCTCCCGGGACAGGCCACTGAAGCTTTCTTT
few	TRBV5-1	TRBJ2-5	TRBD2	CASSLVVAGSRETQYF	TGCGCCAGCAGCTTGGTGGTAGCGGGGAGCAGAGAGACCCAGTACTTC
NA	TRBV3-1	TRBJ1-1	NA	CASSQSGGRGTEAFF	TGTGCCAGCAGCCAATCGGGGGGCCGGGGCACTGAAGCTTTCTTT
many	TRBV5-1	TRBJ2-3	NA	CASSLTGRTDTQYF	TGTGCCAGCAGTTTAACGGGGCGCACAGATACGCAGTATTTT
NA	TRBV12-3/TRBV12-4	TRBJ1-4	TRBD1	CASRLQGYEKLFF	TGTGCCAGCAGGCTACAGGGGTATGAAAAACTGTTTTTT
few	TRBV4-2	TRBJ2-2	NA	CASSQETSYTGELFF	TGTGCCAGCAGCCAGGAAACTAGCTACACCGGGGAGCTGTTTTTT
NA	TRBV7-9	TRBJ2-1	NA	CASSLALASYNEQFF	TGTGCCAGCAGCTTAGCACTAGCCTCCTACAATGAGCAGTTCTTC
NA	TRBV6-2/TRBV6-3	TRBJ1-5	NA	CASSASQGYSNQPQHF	TGTGCCAGCAGCGCCTCCCAGGGTTATAGCAATCAGCCCCAGCATTTT
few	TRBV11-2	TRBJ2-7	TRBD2	CASSPQVSGYEQYF	TGTGCCAGCAGCCCCCAGGTTAGCGGGTACGAGCAGTACTTC
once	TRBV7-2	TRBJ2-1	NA	CASSPDWGVYNEQFF	TGTGCCAGCAGCCCGGACTGGGGGGTTTACAATGAGCAGTTCTTC
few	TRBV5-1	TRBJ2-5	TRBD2	CASSSGLATEETQYF	TGCGCCAGCAGCTCCGGACTAGCGACCGAAGAGACCCAGTACTTC